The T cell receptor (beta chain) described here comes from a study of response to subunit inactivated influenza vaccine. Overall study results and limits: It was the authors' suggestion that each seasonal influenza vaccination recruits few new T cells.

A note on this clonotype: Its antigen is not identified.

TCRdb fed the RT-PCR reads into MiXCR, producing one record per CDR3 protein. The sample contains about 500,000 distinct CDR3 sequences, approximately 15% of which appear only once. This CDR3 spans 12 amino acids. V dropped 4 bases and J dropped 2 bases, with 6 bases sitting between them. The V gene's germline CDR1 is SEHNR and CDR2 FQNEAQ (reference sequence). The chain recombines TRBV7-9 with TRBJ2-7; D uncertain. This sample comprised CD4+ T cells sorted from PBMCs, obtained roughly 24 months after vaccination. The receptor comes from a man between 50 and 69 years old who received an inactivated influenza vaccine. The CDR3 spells CASSWQTYEQYF. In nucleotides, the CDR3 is TGTGCCAGCAGCTGGCAGACCTACGAGCAGTACTTC.